Listed below are T cell receptor beta chains from one sample, sequenced in a study of control samples from healthy donors and cancer patients. Using immunoSEQ multiplex PCR, the repertoire was profiled, and TCRdb retains in-frame clones only, with some absent. The sample shows some 200,000 clones, about 93% of them seen only once. Sequenced material: blood. The receptors were sampled from a man younger than 30 in good health. Both conserved end residues are part of each CDR3. The order of the fields is V gene, clone size, J gene, D gene, CDR3 DNA, CDR3 protein. D genes are given only for firm matches. Clone sizes are given selectively: once, few, many, or a class where the clone is expanded.

>TRBV12-3/TRBV12-4|-|TRBJ1-2|-
TGTGCCAGCAGTCTTAACAGGGCGCTAGGCTACACCTTC
CASSLNRALGYTF
>TRBV6-5|few|TRBJ1-6|-
TGTGCCAGCAAGGCAGGGCACTCACCCCTCCACTTT
CASKAGHSPLHF
>TRBV5-8|-|TRBJ1-2|-
TGTGCCAGCAGCTTGGGGGGCGCTTTCGGAAGTGGCTACACCTTC
CASSLGGAFGSGYTF
>TRBV5-1|-|TRBJ2-3|-
TGCGCCAGCAGCTTGGATGAGGGTAGCACAGATACGCAGTATTTT
CASSLDEGSTDTQYF
>TRBV12-3/TRBV12-4|-|TRBJ2-3|-
TGTGCCAGCACCCGCGGGGATACGCAGTATTTT
CASTRGDTQYF
>TRBV9|-|TRBJ1-1|-
TGTGCCAGCAGCGTAGGTGCAGAAACTATGAACACTGAAGCTTTCTTT
CASSVGAETMNTEAFF
>TRBV7-8|-|TRBJ1-4|-
TGTGCCAGCAGCTTAGTAGTTTGGGGGGAGTCGGAAAAACTGTTTTTT
CASSLVVWGESEKLFF
>TRBV6-5|-|TRBJ1-5|-
TGTGCCAGCATAAAGGCACTTAATAGCAATCAGCCCCAGCATTTT
CASIKALNSNQPQHF
>TRBV7-2|-|TRBJ1-2|-
TGTGCCAGCAGTGAACAGGGTAGCTATGGCTACACCTTC
CASSEQGSYGYTF
>TRBV27|-|TRBJ2-3|-
TGTGCCAGCAGTACCGCTAGCACAGATACGCAGTATTTT
CASSTASTDTQYF
>TRBV2|-|TRBJ1-4|-
TGTGCCAGCAGAGGGCTGGACAGTGAAAAACTGTTTTTT
CASRGLDSEKLFF
>TRBV19|once|TRBJ2-3|-
TGTGCCAGTAGCCCATCAAGAGGGGGGCGCACAGATACGCAGTATTTT
CASSPSRGGRTDTQYF
>TRBV7-9|-|TRBJ2-3|-
TGTGCCAGCAGCTTGAAGCTATTCACAGATACGCAGTATTTT
CASSLKLFTDTQYF
>TRBV4-1|-|TRBJ2-7|-
TGCGCCAGCAGCCAAGAATCGAATTACGAGCAGTACTTC
CASSQESNYEQYF
>TRBV10-1|-|TRBJ1-4|TRBD1
TGCGCCAGCAGTGATGAGACAGGGGACGGTAATAATGAAAAACTGTTTTTT
CASSDETGDGNNEKLFF
>TRBV7-3|once|TRBJ2-3|-
TGTGCCAGCAGCTTATCCTCTGGGACACTCACAGATACGCAGTATTTT
CASSLSSGTLTDTQYF
>TRBV6-5|-|TRBJ1-3|-
TGTGCCAGCGGTTATGGAAACACCATATATTTT
CASGYGNTIYF
>TRBV7-3|-|TRBJ2-2|TRBD1
TGTGCCAGCAGACCGACAGGGTCCGGGGAGCTGTTTTTT
CASRPTGSGELFF